A selection of T cell receptor beta chains follows, all from one sample in a study of early T cells in non-severe SARS-CoV-2 infection. Each CDR3 protein gets one entry after TCRdb re-called the 5' RACE reads with MiXCR. Among over 60,000 distinct CDR3 sequences listed, 8.5% to 10% were seen once. Sequences were obtained from whole blood. These receptors came from an adult who was a healthcare worker with PCR-confirmed SARS-CoV-2 infection or an uninfected control (not recorded which). Each CDR3 is given with its conserved first and last residue. Each record gives: CDR3 DNA, CDR3 protein, V gene, clone size, D gene, J gene. The D gene is left open where the match is weak. Size tells how often a clone was seen (once, few, many) or the class of an expanded clone, and some rows leave it out.

cdr3_nt: TGTGCCACCAGTAGCGGGGTCACCGGGGAGCTGTTTTTT; cdr3_aa: CATSSGVTGELFF; v_call: TRBV24-1; clone_size: .; d_call: TRBD2; j_call: TRBJ2-2
cdr3_nt: TGTGCCAGCAGCCCGACGGGGGGCCGAACCGGGGAGCTGTTTTTT; cdr3_aa: CASSPTGGRTGELFF; v_call: TRBV7-9; clone_size: .; d_call: .; j_call: TRBJ2-2
cdr3_nt: TGTGCCAGCAGCTTGCGCCCAAGGCCTTCAGATGAGCAGTTCTTC; cdr3_aa: CASSLRPRPSDEQFF; v_call: TRBV13; clone_size: few; d_call: .; j_call: TRBJ2-1
cdr3_nt: TGTGCCAGCAGTCCCGAGCGCTACTACGAGCAGTACTTC; cdr3_aa: CASSPERYYEQYF; v_call: TRBV4-2; clone_size: .; d_call: .; j_call: TRBJ2-7
cdr3_nt: TGTGCCAGCAGTTCAACAGGGAGCAATCAGCCCCAGCATTTT; cdr3_aa: CASSSTGSNQPQHF; v_call: TRBV6-2/TRBV6-3; clone_size: many; d_call: .; j_call: TRBJ1-5
cdr3_nt: TGCAGCGTTGAAGGGGCGGGCCGGGTCTCCTACAATGAGCAGTTCTTC; cdr3_aa: CSVEGAGRVSYNEQFF; v_call: TRBV29-1; clone_size: .; d_call: .; j_call: TRBJ2-1
cdr3_nt: TGTGCCAGCAGTTCCCATGCGCCAGGTGAAAAACTGTTTTTT; cdr3_aa: CASSSHAPGEKLFF; v_call: TRBV6-5; clone_size: few; d_call: .; j_call: TRBJ1-4
cdr3_nt: TGCAGTGCTCCGGGACAGGGGACCACCGGGGAGCTGTTTTTT; cdr3_aa: CSAPGQGTTGELFF; v_call: TRBV20-1; clone_size: many; d_call: TRBD1; j_call: TRBJ2-2
cdr3_nt: TGCGCCAGCAGCTTGCAAGCGGGGGGGATGGATACGCAGTATTTT; cdr3_aa: CASSLQAGGMDTQYF; v_call: TRBV5-1; clone_size: .; d_call: TRBD2; j_call: TRBJ2-3
cdr3_nt: TGCAGCGTTGAAGACGGACTAGCTAGGGTCGATGAGCAGTTCTTC; cdr3_aa: CSVEDGLARVDEQFF; v_call: TRBV29-1; clone_size: many; d_call: TRBD2; j_call: TRBJ2-1
cdr3_nt: TGTGCCAGCAGCGGTGGGTACGAGCAGTACTTC; cdr3_aa: CASSGGYEQYF; v_call: TRBV13; clone_size: many; d_call: .; j_call: TRBJ2-7